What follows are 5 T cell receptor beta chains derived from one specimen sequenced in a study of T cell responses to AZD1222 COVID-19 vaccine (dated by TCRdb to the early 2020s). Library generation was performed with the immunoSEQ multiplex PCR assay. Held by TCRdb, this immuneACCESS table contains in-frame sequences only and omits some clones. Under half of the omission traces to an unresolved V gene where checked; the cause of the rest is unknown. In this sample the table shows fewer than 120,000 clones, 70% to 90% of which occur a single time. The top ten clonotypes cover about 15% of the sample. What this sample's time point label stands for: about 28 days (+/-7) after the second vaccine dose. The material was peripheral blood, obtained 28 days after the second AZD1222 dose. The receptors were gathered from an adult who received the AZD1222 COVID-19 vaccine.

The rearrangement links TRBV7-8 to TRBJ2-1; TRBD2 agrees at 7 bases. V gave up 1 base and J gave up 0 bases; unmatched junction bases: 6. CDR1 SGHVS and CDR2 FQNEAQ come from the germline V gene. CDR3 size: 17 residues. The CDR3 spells CASSLGGAGSSYNEQFF. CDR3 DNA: TGTGCCAGCAGCTTAGGCGGAGCGGGGAGCTCCTACAATGAGCAGTTCTTC.

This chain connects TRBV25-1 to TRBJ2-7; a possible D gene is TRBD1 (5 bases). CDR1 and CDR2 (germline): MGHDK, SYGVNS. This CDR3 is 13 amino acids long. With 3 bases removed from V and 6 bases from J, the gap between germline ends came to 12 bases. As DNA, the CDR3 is TGTGCCAGCAGTGACGCCAGGGTAGGCGAGCAGTACTTC. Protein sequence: CASSDARVGEQYF.

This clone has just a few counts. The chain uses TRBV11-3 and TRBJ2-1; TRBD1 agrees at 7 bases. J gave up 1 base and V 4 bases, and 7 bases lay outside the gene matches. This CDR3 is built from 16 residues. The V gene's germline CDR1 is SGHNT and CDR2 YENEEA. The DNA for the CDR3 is TGTGCCAGCAGCTCACGACAGGGCGGGTCCTACAATGAGCAGTTCTTC. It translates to CASSSRQGGSYNEQFF.

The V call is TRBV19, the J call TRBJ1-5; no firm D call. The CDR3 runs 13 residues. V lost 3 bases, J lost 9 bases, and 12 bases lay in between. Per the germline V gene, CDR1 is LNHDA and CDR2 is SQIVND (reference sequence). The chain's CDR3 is CASSMTSVGPQHF. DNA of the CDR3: TGTGCCAGTAGTATGACCTCGGTGGGGCCCCAGCATTTT.

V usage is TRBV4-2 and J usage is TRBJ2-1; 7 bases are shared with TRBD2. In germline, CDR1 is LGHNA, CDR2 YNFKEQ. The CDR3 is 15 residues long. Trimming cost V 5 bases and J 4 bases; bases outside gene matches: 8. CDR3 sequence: CASSYTSDLYNEQFF. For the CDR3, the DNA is TGTGCCAGCAGCTATACTAGCGATTTATACAATGAGCAGTTCTTC.